These 11 T cell receptor beta chains were sequenced from one sample in a study of Ad26.COV2.S vaccination and SARS-CoV-2 variants. Clones were read by immunoSEQ multiplex PCR, and TCRdb kept only the in-frame ones, dropping some. The table records about 350,000 clones, around 89% of them present only once. Treatment described: 15 to 20 received Ad26.COV2.S at low or high dose, single or two shots; several received placebo; per-sample allocation not given. Collection of the samples took place on day 63 after the first injection of vaccine or placebo. The source was peripheral blood, collected in a trial of Ad26.COV2.S vaccine versus placebo. The receptor source for this set is a person aged 18-60 years who received the Ad26.COV2.S COVID-19 vaccine or a placebo.

The gene calls are TRBV19 and TRBJ2-2; D is perhaps TRBD2 (5 bases). Germline loops: CDR1 LNHDA, CDR2 SQIVND (reference sequence). The CDR3 sequence is 14 residues long. V dropped 3 bases and J dropped 1 base, with 6 bases sitting between them. CDR3 loop: CASSMRVNTGELFF. The CDR3 nucleotides read TGTGCCAGTAGTATGAGGGTGAACACCGGGGAGCTGTTTTTT.

J is TRBJ1-6 and V is TRBV28; 8 nucleotides match TRBD1. The V gene end was trimmed by 10 bases and the J gene end by 6 bases; junction bases not matched to a gene: 8. This CDR3 comprises 14 residues. Looked up from germline, CDR1 is MDHEN and CDR2 is SYDVKM. The DNA for the CDR3 is TGTGCCACCCGAGGGGGGACAGGTAATTCACCCCTCCACTTT. Translation: CATRGGTGNSPLHF.

This clone was detected only a few times. This chain uses TRBV5-1 with TRBJ2-7; 7 bases are shared with TRBD2. Germline values: CDR1 SGHRS, CDR2 YFSETQ. The CDR3 loop spans 16 amino acids. Trimming removed 4 bases from V and 0 bases from J; junction bases left unmatched: 10. CDR3 sequence (DNA): TGCGCCAGCAGCGGAACGCCTGGGGACTACTCCTACGAGCAGTACTTC. Its translation: CASSGTPGDYSYEQYF.

The chain recombines TRBV7-2 with TRBJ2-4; D is possibly TRBD1 or TRBD2 (5 bases each). Trimming removed 4 bases at V and 7 bases at J, with 14 bases between. Per germline, CDR1 SGHTA and CDR2 FQGNSA. The length of the CDR3 is 14 residues. This CDR3 reads CASSSPTGPNIQYF. The DNA of the CDR3 is TGTGCCAGCAGCTCCCCCACGGGACCGAACATTCAGTACTTC.

This clone occurred once. The CDR3 sequence: CASSPPDRQETQYF. DNA for the CDR3: TGTGCCAGCAGCCCACCTGACAGGCAAGAGACCCAGTACTTC. The V call is TRBV3-1 (or the pseudogene TRBV3-2), the J call TRBJ2-5, with D tentatively TRBD1 (6 bases). V was trimmed by 4 bases and J by 2 bases, leaving 11 bases between them. CDR3 size: 14 residues. Per the germline V gene, CDR1 is LGHDT and CDR2 is YNNKEL (reference sequence).

Worth noting for this clone: The identical CDR3 is also encoded by other nucleotide sequences in the sample. The rearrangement uses TRBV30 and TRBJ1-1; the D is unclear. This CDR3 region has 12 residues. Trimming left V 3 bases short and J 1 base short, with 6 bases between. Germline loops: CDR1 GTSNPN, CDR2 SVGIG (reference sequence). The CDR3 loop reads CAWRWGNTEAFF. Written as DNA, the CDR3 is TGTGCCTGGAGATGGGGGAACACTGAAGCTTTCTTT.

The chain has TRBV3-1 (or the pseudogene TRBV3-2) and TRBJ1-5; D is ambiguous. Trimming pared 4 bases from V and 0 bases from J, leaving 10 bases between. The CDR3 is made up of 15 amino acids. Germline assignment: CDR1 LGHDT and CDR2 YNNKEL (reference sequence). The CDR3 spells CASSPGVYSNQPQHF. The CDR3 nucleotides are TGTGCCAGCAGCCCCGGGGTTTATAGCAATCAGCCCCAGCATTTT.

The chain links TRBV3-1 (or the pseudogene TRBV3-2) to TRBJ2-7; TRBD1 agrees at 8 bases. Per the germline V gene, CDR1 is LGHDT and CDR2 is YNNKEL (reference sequence). The CDR3 loop spans 16 amino acids. Losses at the gene ends were 3 bases for V and 2 bases for J; bases not matched to a gene: 9. The CDR3 region is CASSHLRTGSPYEQYF. For the CDR3, the DNA is TGTGCCAGCAGCCATTTAAGGACAGGGTCGCCCTACGAGCAGTACTTC.

This rearrangement joins TRBV7-8 to TRBJ1-5, with TRBD1 identical over 11 bases. Looked up from germline, CDR1 is SGHVS and CDR2 is FQNEAQ. With 1 base clipped from V and 6 bases from J, the junction kept 8 bases outside the gene matches. The CDR3 sequence is 17 residues long. This CDR3 reads CASSLDPWTGGSQPQHF. The DNA of the CDR3 is TGTGCCAGCAGCTTAGACCCGTGGACAGGGGGCAGTCAGCCCCAGCATTTT.

The rearrangement links TRBV7-8 to TRBJ1-1, with D perhaps TRBD1 (6 bases). The CDR3 runs to 15 residues. Germline V lookup: CDR1 SGHVS, CDR2 FQNEAQ. V lost 5 bases and J 5 bases, leaving 18 bases between the germline ends. CDR3 sequence (DNA): TGTGCCAGCAGCGGTACAGGGTTCGGTGGGACTGAAGCTTTCTTT. Translation: CASSGTGFGGTEAFF.

CDR3 sequence (DNA): TGTGCCAGCAGTGAAGCAGACAGATACAATGAGCAGTTCTTC. Protein product: CASSEADRYNEQFF. J is TRBJ2-1 and V is TRBV2, with a possible D match to TRBD1 (5 bases). This CDR3 comprises 14 residues. The V and J ends lost 0 bases and 4 bases respectively, with 7 bases between them. Per the germline V gene, CDR1 is SNHLY and CDR2 is FYNNEI. The variable domain in full, with the rest retrieved from reference TRBV2 and TRBJ2-1, is EPEVTQTPSHQVTQMGQEVILRCVPISNHLYFYWYRQILGQKVEFLVSFYNNEISEKSEIFDDQFSVERPDGSNFTLKIRSTKLEDSAMYFCASSEADRYNEQFFGPGTRLTVL.